Listed below are T cell receptor beta chains from one sample, sequenced in a study of Graves' ophthalmopathy and Graves' hyperthyroidism. TCRdb analysed the multiplex PCR reads with MiXCR anew, one entry per CDR3 protein. The data contain almost 750,000 distinct CDR3 sequences, 35% to 50% of them singletons. Sequencing input: peripheral blood. These receptors were taken from an adult man with Graves' ophthalmopathy. The CDR3 runs from the conserved cysteine through the conserved F or W. The order of the fields is J gene, V gene, CDR3 protein.

TRBJ2-7 | TRBV9 | CASSVGTGGFEQYF
TRBJ1-5 | TRBV25-1 | CASSESVLGGNQPQHF
TRBJ1-5 | TRBV24-1 | CATAVTGAGDQPQHF
TRBJ2-5 | TRBV29-1 | CSVESGQGRETQYF
TRBJ1-3 | TRBV19 | CASSRRQSFSGNTIYF
TRBJ2-7 | TRBV2 | CASSERGLAGGSYEQYF
TRBJ2-7 | TRBV28 | CASHLKRNNYEQYF
TRBJ2-7 | TRBV5-1 | CASSLGEAGTYEQYF
TRBJ1-2 | TRBV4-2 | CASSQDNRGVRPYGYTF
TRBJ1-1 | TRBV7-9 | CASSLGGTGRPEAFF
TRBJ2-3 | TRBV7-9 | CASKEGGQTDTQYF
TRBJ2-5 | TRBV7-2 | CASSMDRQETQYF
TRBJ1-1 | TRBV7-2 | CASSPLGGRVETEAFF
TRBJ1-3 | TRBV15 | CATSRDRSSGNTIYF
TRBJ2-1 | TRBV12-3/TRBV12-4 | CASKRNEQFF
TRBJ2-5 | TRBV24-1 | CATSRMTDTGVF
TRBJ1-6 | TRBV6-5 | CASSSQGTLSPLHF
TRBJ2-2 | TRBV6-4 | CATSPDSTGELFF
TRBJ2-7 | TRBV7-2 | CASSLDLAGDEQYF
TRBJ2-5 | TRBV11-3 | CASSLVPGTGPETQYF
TRBJ1-1 | TRBV29-1 | CSSLGQGEAFF
TRBJ2-7 | TRBV29-1 | CSGRKGTGYYEQYF
TRBJ2-7 | TRBV12-3/TRBV12-4 | CASSLGSVPEVGEQYF
TRBJ2-3 | TRBV29-1 | CSVEVAATDTQYF
TRBJ2-5 | TRBV29-1 | CSVPQGRETQYF
TRBJ1-1 | TRBV7-9 | CASSPRLETVNTEAFF
TRBJ1-2 | TRBV20-1 | CSAREWDSRTGYTF
TRBJ2-7 | TRBV2 | CASSYSFSGRAGNEQYF
TRBJ1-2 | TRBV7-6 | CASSFRGARAGYTF
TRBJ1-2 | TRBV20-1 | CSADEPGTNYGYTF
TRBJ2-1 | TRBV7-2 | CASTSPGRLLRNEQFF
TRBJ1-6 | TRBV28 | CASSLQGGSPLHF
TRBJ1-1 | TRBV20-1 | CSAPSGGDMRTEAFF
TRBJ2-5 | TRBV4-2 | CASSQARGRETQYF
TRBJ2-7 | TRBV7-3 | CASSLTRSDEQYF
TRBJ1-2 | TRBV7-9 | CASSYYKGTDRTNYGYTF
TRBJ1-5 | TRBV19 | CASSRGDNQPQHF
TRBJ1-1 | TRBV7-3 | CASSRKGTGGTEAFF
TRBJ2-2 | TRBV19 | CASSTFRELPGELFF
TRBJ2-5 | TRBV15 | CATSRDRGGSETQYF
TRBJ1-5 | TRBV24-1 | CATSDPGTGIGNQPQHF
TRBJ1-5 | TRBV7-2 | CASSLWSSDQPQHF
TRBJ1-1 | TRBV25-1 | CASSPGAGDRIMAF
TRBJ1-1 | TRBV7-9 | CASTFAGIEAFF
TRBJ2-3 | TRBV19 | CASSIQTVTDTQYF
TRBJ1-2 | TRBV15 | CATAQGDGYTF